Sequencing of this TCR beta chain was carried out in a study of metastatic and nonmetastatic thyroid tumors. Overall study context: Repertoire comparison spanned blood and tumor or nodule tissue of malignant and benign thyroid patients.

Overall study findings and caveats: Within blood and tumor, benign nodules reportedly had significantly lower TCR beta diversity than malignant thyroid tumors did.

Germline V gene lookup returns CDR1 LGHNA and CDR2 YNFKEQ. This CDR3 spans 14 amino acids. Trimming cost V 4 bases and J 7 bases, with 16 bases left between them. Authors' methods: What underpinned the distant-metastasis classifier for papillary thyroid cancer was the set of CDR3 differences across clinicopathological groups. TCRdb re-called the PCR reads with MiXCR. TCRdb's processing, not the authors' own work, is the source of the V and J calls. The sample contains some 31,000 clones, roughly 6.8% of which appear only once. Nobody among the patients had been given any treatment before thyroid surgery. This clone was seen repeatedly, ten times or more. Its antigen is not known.

This chain joins TRBV4-2 and TRBJ1-2; D unclear. The clonotype originates from a female donor with papillary thyroid cancer or a benign thyroid nodule (not recorded which). Some clones in this sample may be carry-over from other donors' samples. The sequencing input was blood. The CDR3 sequence: CASSPGIVTLGYTF. The CDR3 DNA reads as TGTGCCAGCAGCCCGGGTATAGTTACCCTTGGCTACACCTTC.